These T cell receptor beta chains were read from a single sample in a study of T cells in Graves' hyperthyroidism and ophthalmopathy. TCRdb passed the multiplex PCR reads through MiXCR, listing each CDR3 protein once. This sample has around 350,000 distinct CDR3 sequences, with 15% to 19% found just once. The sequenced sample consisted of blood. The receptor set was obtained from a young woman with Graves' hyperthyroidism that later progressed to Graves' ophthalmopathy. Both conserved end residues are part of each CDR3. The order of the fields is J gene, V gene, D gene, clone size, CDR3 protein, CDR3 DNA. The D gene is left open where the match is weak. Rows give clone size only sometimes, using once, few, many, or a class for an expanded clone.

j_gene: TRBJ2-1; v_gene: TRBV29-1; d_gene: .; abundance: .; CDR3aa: CSVARDLINEQFF; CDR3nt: TGCAGCGTTGCGCGGGACCTTATCAATGAGCAGTTCTTC
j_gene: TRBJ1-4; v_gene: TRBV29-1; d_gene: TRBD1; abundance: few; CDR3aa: CRERQGAWEKLFF; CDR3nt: TGCAGGGAAAGACAGGGGGCTTGGGAAAAACTGTTTTTT
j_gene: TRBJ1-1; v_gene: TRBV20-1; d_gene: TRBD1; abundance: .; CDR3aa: CSAPTPGQGVVTEAFF; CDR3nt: TGCAGTGCTCCGACTCCGGGACAGGGGGTGGTTACTGAAGCTTTCTTT
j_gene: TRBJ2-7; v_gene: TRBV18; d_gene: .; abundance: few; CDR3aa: CASSLSQGSGGSYEQYF; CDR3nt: TGTGCCAGCTCACTATCACAGGGATCAGGGGGGTCCTACGAGCAGTACTTC
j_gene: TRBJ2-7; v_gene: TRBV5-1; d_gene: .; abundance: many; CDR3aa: CASSLTRSYEQYF; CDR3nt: TGTGCCAGCAGCTTAACAAGGAGTTACGAGCAGTACTTC
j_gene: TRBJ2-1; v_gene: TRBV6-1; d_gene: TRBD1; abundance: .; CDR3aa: CASSRGQGNSEQFF; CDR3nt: TGTGCCAGCAGTCGCGGACAGGGCAATAGTGAGCAGTTCTTC
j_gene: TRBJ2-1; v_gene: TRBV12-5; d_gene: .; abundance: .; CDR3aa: CASGEGNEQFF; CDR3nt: TGTGCTAGTGGAGAAGGCAATGAGCAGTTCTTC
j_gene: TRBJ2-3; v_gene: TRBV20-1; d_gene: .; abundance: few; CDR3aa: CSATSSSTDSTDTQYF; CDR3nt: TGCAGTGCTACCTCTAGCTCTACGGATAGCACAGATACGCAGTATTTT
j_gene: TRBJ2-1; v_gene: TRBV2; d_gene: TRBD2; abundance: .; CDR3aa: CASSTGTSGFNEQFF; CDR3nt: TGTGCCAGCAGCACAGGGACTAGCGGTTTCAATGAGCAGTTCTTC
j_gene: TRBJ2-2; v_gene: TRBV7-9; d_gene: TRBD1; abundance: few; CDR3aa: CASSPGDRGVTGELFF; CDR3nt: TGTGCCAGCAGCCCCGGAGACAGGGGCGTCACCGGGGAGCTGTTTTTT
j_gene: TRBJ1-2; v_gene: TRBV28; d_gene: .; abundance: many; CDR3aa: CASSLGADYGYTF; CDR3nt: TGTGCCAGCAGCCTGGGCGCTGACTATGGCTACACCTTC
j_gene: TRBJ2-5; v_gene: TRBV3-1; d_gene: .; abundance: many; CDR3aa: CASSQGTAIQETQYF; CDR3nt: TGTGCCAGCAGCCAAGGGACAGCAATCCAAGAGACCCAGTACTTC
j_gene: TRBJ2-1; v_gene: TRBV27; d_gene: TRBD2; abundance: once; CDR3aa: CASSWTSAYNEQFF; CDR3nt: TGTGCCAGCAGTTGGACTAGCGCTTACAATGAGCAGTTCTTC
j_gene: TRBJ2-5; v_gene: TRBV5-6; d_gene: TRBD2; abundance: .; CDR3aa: CASSLAGGTETQYF; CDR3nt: TGTGCCAGCAGCTTAGCGGGAGGAACTGAGACCCAGTACTTC
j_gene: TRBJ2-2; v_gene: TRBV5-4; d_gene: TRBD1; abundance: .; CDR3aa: CASSLPGQGELFF; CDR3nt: TGTGCCAGCAGCTTACCGGGACAGGGGGAGCTGTTTTTT
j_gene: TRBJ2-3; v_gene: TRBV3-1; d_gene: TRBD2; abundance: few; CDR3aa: CASSQDWGGDTQYF; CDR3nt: TGTGCCAGCAGCCAAGATTGGGGGGGAGATACGCAGTATTTT
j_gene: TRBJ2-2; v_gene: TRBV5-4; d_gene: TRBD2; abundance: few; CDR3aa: CASSGTSGSVAGELFF; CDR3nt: TGTGCCAGCAGTGGGACTAGCGGGAGTGTGGCCGGGGAGCTGTTTTTT
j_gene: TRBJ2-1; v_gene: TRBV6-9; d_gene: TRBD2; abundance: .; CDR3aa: CASSFRPAGGYNEQFF; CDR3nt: TGTGCCAGCAGTTTCCGTCCAGCGGGAGGGTACAATGAGCAGTTCTTC